The rows below give T cell receptor beta chains drawn from one sample of a study of blood T cell repertoires in COVID-19. The table came from immunoSEQ multiplex PCR; TCRdb's copy has only in-frame clones and leaves some out. The repertoire includes 15,000 to 20,000 clones, around 85% of them detected once, and more than 11% sits in the top ten. Material: peripheral blood. The receptors derive from a man aged 40-50 years with active or convalescent COVID-19. CDR3s include the opening cysteine and the closing phenylalanine or tryptophan. D genes are given only for firm matches. Expanded clones are given a class, and other clones once, few, many or no size at all.

V gene	clone size	D gene	J gene	CDR3 DNA	CDR3 protein
TRBV29-1	NA	NA	TRBJ1-2	TGCAGCGTTGAAGCCAGGGAAGACTATGGCTACACCTTC	CSVEAREDYGYTF
TRBV4-2	medium-sized	NA	TRBJ1-1	TGTGCCAGCAGCCAAGAGGCAGGGGAAACTGAAGCTTTCTTT	CASSQEAGETEAFF
TRBV20-1	NA	NA	TRBJ2-1	TGCAGTGCTAGAGCGGCTAGCTGGCAGTTCTTC	CSARAASWQFF
TRBV6-4	NA	TRBD1	TRBJ2-4	TGTGCCAGCAGTCCGACGGCGACAGGGGGAAACATTCAGTACTTC	CASSPTATGGNIQYF
TRBV5-4	NA	TRBD1	TRBJ1-2	TGTGCCAGCAGCGGTACAGGGGGCAGGGGCTACACCTTC	CASSGTGGRGYTF
TRBV30	NA	TRBD1	TRBJ1-2	TGTGCCTGGCGAGACAGGGCTAACTATGGCTACACCTTC	CAWRDRANYGYTF
TRBV5-1	NA	TRBD2	TRBJ2-5	TGCGCCAGCAGGCCCGTAGCGGGGGGGTACCAAGAGACCCAGTACTTC	CASRPVAGGYQETQYF
TRBV29-1	NA	TRBD1	TRBJ2-3	TGCAGCGTTGAGTTTGGGGGACAGAGGGGTACGCAGTATTTT	CSVEFGGQRGTQYF
TRBV11-2	NA	TRBD1	TRBJ1-2	TGTGCCAGCAGCTTAGATGGGGGACAGACTAACTATGGCTACACCTTC	CASSLDGGQTNYGYTF
TRBV5-1	NA	TRBD1	TRBJ2-4	TGCGCCAGCGCCCCCAGGACAGGGGGCGGAAGCATTCAGTACTTC	CASAPRTGGGSIQYF
TRBV4-2	NA	NA	TRBJ1-3	TGTGCCAGCAGCCTAGGGGCGGGGGTCCAAAACACCATATATTTT	CASSLGAGVQNTIYF
TRBV19	NA	NA	TRBJ1-1	TGTGCCAGTAAATGGCCCCGGGGCACTGAAGCTTTCTTT	CASKWPRGTEAFF
TRBV7-8	NA	TRBD1	TRBJ1-1	TGTGCCAGCAGCCCTAGTGGGACAGGGGCGACGAGGAGCACTGAAGCTTTCTTT	CASSPSGTGATRSTEAFF
TRBV9	NA	NA	TRBJ2-3	TGTGCCAGCAGCCCCCTTTCAGGGTCCAGCACAGATACGCAGTATTTT	CASSPLSGSSTDTQYF
TRBV9	once	TRBD2	TRBJ2-3	TGTGCCAGCAGCGTAGAGCGGGGCGCAATGAGGACGCAGTATTTT	CASSVERGAMRTQYF
TRBV19	NA	TRBD1	TRBJ1-5	TGTGCCAGTAGTCTTAGGACAGGACATCAGCCCCAGCATTTT	CASSLRTGHQPQHF
TRBV7-2	NA	TRBD2	TRBJ2-2	TGTGCCAGCAGCTCCAGGACTAGCGGGGGGACCGGGGAGCTGTTTTTT	CASSSRTSGGTGELFF
TRBV28	NA	NA	TRBJ1-5	TGTGCCAGCAGGACTGCCCGGAGGCAATATAGCAATCAGCCCCAGCATTTT	CASRTARRQYSNQPQHF
TRBV6-5	once	NA	TRBJ1-3	TGTGCCAGCACCGCAGGGAAAGCCATATATTTT	CASTAGKAIYF
TRBV13	NA	TRBD2	TRBJ2-2	TGTGCCAGCAGCTTAGGCCAGCGGGGGGACACCGGGGAGCTGTTTTTT	CASSLGQRGDTGELFF
TRBV19	NA	NA	TRBJ2-2	TGTGCCAGTAGTCTATCAATAACCGGGGAGCTGTTTTTT	CASSLSITGELFF
TRBV15	NA	TRBD1	TRBJ1-5	TGTGCCACCAGCACATCGGACAGGGGAGGTCAGCCCCAGCATTTT	CATSTSDRGGQPQHF